These 28 T cell receptor beta chains share one sample of origin, sequenced in a study of cytomegalovirus exposure and HLA in healthy donors. Both 60 Vbeta primers and 13 Jbeta primers went into the PCR. This table comes from immunoSEQ multiplex PCR, and its TCRdb copy is limited to in-frame clones, with some not included. The sample lists about 190,000 clones; about 80% were seen once. Sequences were obtained from PBMCs. Receptor source: a woman aged 50 to 60 in good health and CMV-seropositive.

The J gene is TRBJ2-2, the V gene TRBV4-1, with D perhaps TRBD2 (5 bases). The CDR3 covers 15 residues. CDR1 is MGHRA, CDR2 YSYEKL, per germline. Trimming took off 4 bases at V and 5 bases at J, with 14 bases between the two ends. The DNA of the CDR3 is TGCGCCAGCAGCCCTATTGGACGGGGTACCGGGGAGCTGTTTTTT. Residues: CASSPIGRGTGELFF.

The V gene is TRBV6-1, the J gene TRBJ1-2; 10 bases are shared with TRBD1. Germline V gives CDR1 MNHNS, CDR2 SASEGT. The V segment lost 8 bases and the J segment 6 bases; nucleotides outside the gene matches: 9. The CDR3 is made up of 14 amino acids. CDR3 loop: CASGRDRGKDGYTF. CDR3 sequence (DNA): TGTGCCAGCGGTAGGGACAGGGGAAAAGATGGCTACACCTTC.

This chain links TRBV5-6 with TRBJ2-1; 9 bases are a match to TRBD2. V shed 4 bases and J 4 bases; nucleotides not matched to a gene: 6. CDR1 SGHDT and CDR2 YYEEEE come from the germline V gene. The CDR3 sequence is 15 residues long. The CDR3 loop reads CASSHRLADYNEQFF. The CDR3 nucleotides are TGTGCCAGCAGCCACCGACTAGCGGATTACAATGAGCAGTTCTTC. Combining the CDR3 with reference TRBV5-6 and TRBJ2-1 gives the whole variable domain DAGVTQSPTHLIKTRGQQVTLRCSPKSGHDTVSWYQQALGQGPQFIFQYYEEEERQRGNFPDRFSGHQFPNYSSELNVNALLLGDSALYLCASSHRLADYNEQFFGPGTRLTVL.

The rearrangement uses TRBV6-1 and TRBJ1-2; no firm D call. The CDR3 runs to 12 residues. The germline gives CDR1 MNHNS, CDR2 SASEGT. V was pared by 7 bases and J by 2 bases, with 8 bases between. The CDR3 loop reads CASTEANYGYTF. The CDR3 coding sequence is TGTGCCAGCACTGAGGCCAACTATGGCTACACCTTC.

This clone was seen once. V is TRBV18 and J is TRBJ2-2; 7 bases are a match to TRBD2. The CDR3 is 16 residues long. The junction had 6 bases not matched to a gene; V was cut back by 2 bases and J by 3 bases. Germline V gene sequence: CDR1 KGHSH, CDR2 LQKENI. This chain's CDR3 is CASSPVAGEHTGELFF. The CDR3 DNA is TGTGCCAGCTCACCAGTGGCGGGGGAACACACCGGGGAGCTGTTTTTT.

The chain uses TRBV7-8 and TRBJ1-3; no reliable D call. The CDR3 length is 15 residues. Looked up from germline, CDR1 is SGHVS and CDR2 is FQNEAQ. The V end lost 2 bases, the J end lost 0 bases, and 8 bases lay between the germline ends. CDR3 DNA: TGTGCCAGCAGCTTAACACAGAACTCTGGAAACACCATATATTTT. The encoded protein is CASSLTQNSGNTIYF.

The chain couples TRBV7-2 to TRBJ1-2; no definite D call. V dropped 5 bases and J dropped 5 bases, with 9 bases sitting between them. The germline V gene has CDR1 SGHTA and CDR2 FQGNSA. This CDR3 is built from 12 residues. This chain's CDR3 is CASSPGVYGYTF. CDR3 coding DNA: TGTGCCAGCAGCCCCGGAGTTTATGGCTACACCTTC.

This chain links TRBV6-5 with TRBJ1-2, with D possibly TRBD1 on 6 matching bases. V was clipped by 0 bases and J by 8 bases, with 16 bases between them. Germline assignment: CDR1 MNHEY and CDR2 SVGAGI. The CDR3 consists of 15 residues. CDR3 sequence reads: CASSYSAGDTRGYTF. The CDR3 DNA reads TGTGCCAGCAGTTACTCCGCCGGGGACACAAGAGGCTACACCTTC.

The chain combines TRBV18 with TRBJ1-1; TRBD1 aligns across 8 bases. Germline V gives CDR1 KGHSH, CDR2 LQKENI. V gave up 3 bases and J gave up 4 bases; unmatched junction bases: 1. The CDR3 totals 13 residues. The CDR3 DNA is TGTGCCAGCTCACCCGACAGGGGCACTGAAGCTTTCTTT. Protein product: CASSPDRGTEAFF.

The chain couples TRBV9 to TRBJ2-5; D is perhaps TRBD2 (5 bases). Per the germline V gene, CDR1 is SGDLS and CDR2 is YYNGEE. V lost 4 bases, J lost 2 bases, and 9 bases lay in between. The CDR3 has 13 amino acids. CDR3: CASSQDLQETQYF. In DNA, the CDR3 is TGTGCCAGCAGCCAGGACTTACAAGAGACCCAGTACTTC.

The genes are TRBV4-2 and TRBJ2-1, with D unresolved. Per germline, CDR1 LGHNA and CDR2 YNFKEQ. The V gene lost 2 bases and the J gene lost 3 bases, with 11 bases spanning the gap. The CDR3 runs to 15 residues. CDR3 amino acids: CASSQPSSVYNEQFF. CDR3 coding DNA: TGTGCCAGCAGCCAACCTAGTTCCGTCTACAATGAGCAGTTCTTC.

The V call is TRBV28, the J call TRBJ1-2, with D perhaps TRBD1 (6 bases). This CDR3 has 14 amino acids. V lost 6 bases to trimming and J lost 7 bases, with 18 bases between them. The germline CDR1 and CDR2 sequences are MDHEN and SYDVKM. The CDR3, as DNA: TGTGCCAGCAGGGGATCAGGGGAGTACGGTGGCTACACCTTC. Its translation: CASRGSGEYGGYTF.

This clone turned up a few times. Written as DNA, the CDR3 is TGCGCCAGCAGCCAAGTCGGAGCAGGGAATAAGTGGGGAGCTTTCTTT. Amino acid sequence: CASSQVGAGNKWGAFF. The chain uses TRBV4-1 and TRBJ1-1; a possible D gene is TRBD1 (5 bases). V lost 1 base and J lost 10, with 22 bases in between. The CDR3 consists of 16 residues. CDR1 and CDR2 (germline): MGHRA, YSYEKL.

The rearrangement joins TRBV6-6 to TRBJ1-6; weak D call: TRBD1 (6 bases). In germline, CDR1 is MNHNY, CDR2 SVGAGI (reference sequence). The CDR3 has 16 residues. V lost 4 bases, J lost 8 bases, and 18 bases lay in between. The CDR3 DNA reads as TGTGCCAGCAGTTCTGCACTCAGGGGCGGCGATTCACCCCTCCACTTT. The encoded protein is CASSSALRGGDSPLHF.

The table lists this clone with a few counts. The chain uses TRBV5-1 and TRBJ1-1; D gene unclear. Germline CDR1 and CDR2: SGHRS and YFSETQ. The CDR3 spans 14 residues. V lost 4 bases to trimming and J lost 3 bases, with 13 bases between them. Here the CDR3 DNA reads TGCGCCAGCAGCCGCAGAGCCGGGGACACTGAAGCTTTCTTT. Encoded protein: CASSRRAGDTEAFF.

The genes are TRBV7-2 and TRBJ2-1; 7 bases are a match to TRBD2. V dropped 5 bases and J dropped 8; count of bases not matched to a gene: 6. The CDR3 covers 13 residues. Germline lookup yields CDR1 SGHTA and CDR2 FQGNSA. CDR3 in DNA: TGTGCCAGCAGCCGCCTGGCGGGGGATGAGCAGTTCTTC. It specifies CASSRLAGDEQFF.

This chain joins TRBV19 and TRBJ2-2, with a tentative D call TRBD1 (5 bases). Germline V gene sequence: CDR1 LNHDA, CDR2 SQIVND (reference sequence). V was trimmed by 1 base and J by 2 bases, leaving 8 bases between them. The CDR3 has 15 amino acids. The CDR3 DNA reads TGTGCCAGTAGTATAGCGACAGATAACACCGGGGAGCTGTTTTTT. This codes for CASSIATDNTGELFF.

This chain uses TRBV4-3 with TRBJ1-1; a possible D gene is TRBD1 (6 bases). The V end lost 5 bases, the J end lost 5 bases, and 15 bases lay between the germline ends. CDR1 is LGHNA, CDR2 YSLEER, per germline. The CDR3 runs to 14 residues. The CDR3 sequence: CASSGRTVGTEAFF. The CDR3 coding sequence is TGCGCCAGCAGCGGTAGGACAGTTGGGACTGAAGCTTTCTTT.

This chain links TRBV4-1 with TRBJ1-3; D not certain. The V and J ends lost 4 bases and 0 bases respectively, with 10 bases between them. The CDR3 loop spans 15 amino acids. Germline CDR1 MGHRA, CDR2 YSYEKL. The CDR3 loop reads CASSRTGSSGNTIYF. The DNA for the CDR3 is TGCGCCAGCAGCCGGACGGGGAGCTCTGGAAACACCATATATTTT.

The chain has TRBV19 and TRBJ1-5, with a possible D match to TRBD1 (5 bases). Germline CDR1 reads LNHDA; CDR2 reads SQIVND (reference sequence). Trimming shortened V by 3 bases and J by 0 bases, and 15 bases separated the two germline ends. This CDR3 contains 17 residues. The CDR3 loop is CASSIMGQEYSNQPQHF. The DNA for the CDR3 is TGTGCCAGTAGTATTATGGGGCAGGAGTATAGCAATCAGCCCCAGCATTTT.

This rearrangement joins TRBV9 to TRBJ1-6, with D tentatively TRBD1 (6 bases). The V gene lost 0 bases and the J gene lost 11 bases, with 12 bases spanning the gap. The germline gives CDR1 SGDLS, CDR2 YYNGEE. CDR3 length: 14 residues. CDR3 protein: CASSVEGGLTPLHF. CDR3 in DNA: TGTGCCAGCAGCGTAGAAGGGGGTCTTACACCCCTCCACTTT.

The chain combines TRBV18 with TRBJ2-5; perhaps TRBD1 as D (5 bases). Germline V gene lookup returns CDR1 KGHSH and CDR2 LQKENI. CDR3 length equals 15 residues. The V and J ends lost 2 bases and 1 base respectively, with 11 bases between them. As DNA, the CDR3 is TGTGCCAGCTCACCATCTTCAGGGTCCCAAGAGACCCAGTACTTC. Protein: CASSPSSGSQETQYF.

The CDR3 here is CAWSPLTNTGELFF. CDR3 DNA sequence: TGTGCCTGGAGTCCGCTAACGAACACCGGGGAGCTGTTTTTT. V usage is TRBV30 and J usage is TRBJ2-2; no clear D. V dropped 2 bases and J dropped 0 bases, with 7 bases sitting between them. CDR1 GTSNPN and CDR2 SVGIG come from the germline V gene (reference sequence). The CDR3 consists of 14 residues.

V is TRBV6-1 and J is TRBJ2-7, with D possibly being TRBD2 (6 bases). V lost 3 bases to trimming and J lost 3 bases, with 9 bases between them. CDR3 length: 13 amino acids. CDR1 is MNHNS, CDR2 SASEGT, per germline. CDR3 bases: TGTGCCAGCAGTGACGGACTAATCTACGAGCAGTACTTC. Its translation is CASSDGLIYEQYF.

This clone turned up a few times. The chain links TRBV7-9 to TRBJ2-5; D is possibly TRBD1 (5 bases). CDR3 length: 15 residues. Germline V CDR1 and CDR2: SEHNR, FQNEAQ (reference sequence). With 6 bases removed from V and 5 bases from J, the gap between germline ends came to 19 bases. In nucleotides, the CDR3 is TGTGCCAGCAGGAGAAGCAGGGATGGGGTGGAGACCCAGTACTTC. Its translation is CASRRSRDGVETQYF.

The rearrangement links TRBV7-3 to TRBJ2-7, with D hard to call. The CDR3 is 12 amino acids. V lost 5 bases, J lost 3 bases, and 8 bases lay in between. Per germline, CDR1 SGHTA and CDR2 FQGTGA. CDR3 in DNA: TGTGCCAGCAGCAACAACAGCTACGAGCAGTACTTC. Amino acids: CASSNNSYEQYF.

With respect to this clone: No DNA is shown, since the ends of the CDR3 on it are uncertain; the CDR3 is the one TCRdb lists. The chain uses TRBV30 and TRBJ2-2; the table gives TRBD1 as D, unverified against the DNA. With termini counted, the CDR3 has 14 amino acids. Germline CDR1 reads GTSNPN; CDR2 reads SVGIG (reference sequence). The CDR3 is CAWVQGFGAGELFF.

This chain uses TRBV4-3 with TRBJ2-2; TRBD2 matches 10 bases. The CDR3 spans 18 residues. CDR1 LGHNA and CDR2 YSLEER come from the germline V gene. With V trimmed by 1 base and J by 6 bases, 11 bases remained unmatched. The CDR3 loop reads CASSQAWASGGAPGELFF. CDR3 DNA sequence: TGCGCCAGCAGCCAAGCTTGGGCCAGCGGGGGGGCCCCCGGGGAGCTGTTTTTT.